The rows below give T cell receptor beta chains drawn from one sample of a study of shared clonotypes between healthy human individuals. TCRdb's copy holds only in-frame clones and misses some; the assay was immunoSEQ multiplex PCR. The data contain 450,000 to 600,000 clones, less than 85% of them singletons. Material for sequencing was PBMCs. The receptor source for this set is a woman in her thirties or forties in good health. Some clones in this sample may be carry-over from other donors' samples. Each CDR3 is given with its conserved first and last residue. The order of the fields is D gene, J gene, V gene, CDR3 protein. D genes are given only for firm matches.

-,TRBJ1-2,TRBV28,CASSLAGQFVGYTF
TRBD1,TRBJ2-7,TRBV19,CASSGTALGEQYF
TRBD2,TRBJ2-3,TRBV6-1,CASRIAGVGDTQYF
-,TRBJ2-7,TRBV28,CASSLVREQYF
TRBD2,TRBJ2-1,TRBV7-2,CASSLAASGYNEQFF
-,TRBJ1-4,TRBV10-2,CASRRHTGSGNEKLFF
TRBD2,TRBJ2-5,TRBV30,CAWSVGRPGRSVTQYF
TRBD1,TRBJ2-3,TRBV11-2,CASSLGDRSTDTQYF
TRBD2,TRBJ2-7,TRBV5-8,CASSSRLAATREQYF
TRBD2,TRBJ2-1,TRBV28,CASTSGRLNEQFF
-,TRBJ1-4,TRBV30,CAWSVRGVEKLFF
-,TRBJ2-7,TRBV28,CASSIPTTNYEQYF
-,TRBJ2-2,TRBV9,CASSRSPDSYTGELFF
TRBD1,TRBJ1-2,TRBV27,CASSRRQGAYGYTF
TRBD2,TRBJ2-1,TRBV7-3,CASSQAGVAGVSNEQFF
-,TRBJ2-2,TRBV7-2,CASSLRTSGELFF
TRBD2,TRBJ2-5,TRBV9,CASSAAGGGETQYF
TRBD2,TRBJ2-7,TRBV2,CASSEPASGFTYEQYF
TRBD1,TRBJ1-5,TRBV5-6,CASSLGATGGYQPQHF
TRBD1,TRBJ1-4,TRBV7-8,CASSLGRQGLWEKLFF
-,TRBJ2-7,TRBV30,CAWSDSDLGIGPYEQYF
-,TRBJ2-5,TRBV7-2,CASSLPVLETQYF
-,TRBJ1-2,TRBV7-3,CASSSDPRGGHCYGYTF
-,TRBJ2-3,TRBV5-1,CASSYSFRGLDTQYF
-,TRBJ2-6,TRBV15,CATSRAPGANVLTF
-,TRBJ1-1,TRBV7-3,CASSKGWNTEAFF
-,TRBJ2-1,TRBV11-1,CASSHYNEQFF
TRBD1,TRBJ2-7,TRBV6-1,CASTTGTGADEQYF
TRBD2,TRBJ2-7,TRBV5-4,CASSSLAGALNYEQYF
TRBD2,TRBJ2-2,TRBV5-4,CASSLVAGGGVTGELFF
-,TRBJ2-1,TRBV28,CASARKLYNEQFF
-,TRBJ2-7,TRBV5-3,CARSYYKQGRSYEQYF
TRBD1,TRBJ1-4,TRBV5-1,CASSFDRVEKLFF
-,TRBJ1-1,TRBV28,CASSRTTEAFF
-,TRBJ2-7,TRBV11-2,CASSQGSYEQYF
TRBD2,TRBJ2-7,TRBV10-1,CASSSLTTTSGVSYEQYF
-,TRBJ2-4,TRBV6-5,CASRGLDIQYF
TRBD1,TRBJ2-3,TRBV6-5,CASRLQGLRPDTQYF
-,TRBJ2-3,TRBV4-2,CASSQDWGDSTDTQYF
-,TRBJ2-2,TRBV2,CASRADRNTGELFF
-,TRBJ2-2,TRBV2,CASSVVGLNTGELFF
TRBD2,TRBJ2-2,TRBV28,CASSFSRTSGNTGELFF
-,TRBJ2-5,TRBV4-1,CASSQEVSETQYF
-,TRBJ2-7,TRBV27,CASSSWDTSLQYF
TRBD2,TRBJ2-3,TRBV4-2,CASSQLAGGTDTQYF